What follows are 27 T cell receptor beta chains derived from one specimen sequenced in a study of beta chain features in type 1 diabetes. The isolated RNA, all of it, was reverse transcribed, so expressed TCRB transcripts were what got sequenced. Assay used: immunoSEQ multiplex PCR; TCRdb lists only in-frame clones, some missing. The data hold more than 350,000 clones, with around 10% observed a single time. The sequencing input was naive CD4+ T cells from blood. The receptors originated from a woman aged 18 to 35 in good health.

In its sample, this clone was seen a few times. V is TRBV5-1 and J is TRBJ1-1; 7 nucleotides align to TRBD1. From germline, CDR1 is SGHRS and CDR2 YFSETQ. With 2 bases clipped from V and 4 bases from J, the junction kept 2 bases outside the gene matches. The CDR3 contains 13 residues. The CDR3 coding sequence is TGCGCCAGCAGCTTATGGGACAGCACTGAAGCTTTCTTT. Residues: CASSLWDSTEAFF. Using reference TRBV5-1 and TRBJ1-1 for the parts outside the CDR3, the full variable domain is KAGVTQTPRYLIKTRGQQVTLSCSPISGHRSVSWYQQTPGQGLQFLFEYFSETQRNKGNFPGRFSGRQFSNSRSEMNVSTLELGDSALYLCASSLWDSTEAFFGQGTRLTVV.

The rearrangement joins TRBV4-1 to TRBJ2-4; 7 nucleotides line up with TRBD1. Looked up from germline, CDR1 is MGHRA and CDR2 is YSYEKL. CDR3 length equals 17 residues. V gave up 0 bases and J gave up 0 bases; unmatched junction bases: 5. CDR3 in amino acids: CASSQDLRGLAKNIQYF. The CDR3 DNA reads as TGCGCCAGCAGCCAAGACCTTAGGGGGCTAGCCAAAAACATTCAGTACTTC.

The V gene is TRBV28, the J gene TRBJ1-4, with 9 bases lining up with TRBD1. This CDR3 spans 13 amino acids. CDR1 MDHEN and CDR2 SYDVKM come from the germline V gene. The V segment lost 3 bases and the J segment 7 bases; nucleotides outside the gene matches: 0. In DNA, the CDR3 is TGTGCCAGCAGTTTGGACAGGGGTGAAAAACTGTTTTTT. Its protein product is CASSLDRGEKLFF.

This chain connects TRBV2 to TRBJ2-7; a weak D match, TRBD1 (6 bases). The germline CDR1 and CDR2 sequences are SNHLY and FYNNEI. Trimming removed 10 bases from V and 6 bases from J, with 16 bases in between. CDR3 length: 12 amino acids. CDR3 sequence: CAKQSLRGEQYV. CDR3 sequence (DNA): TGTGCCAAGCAATCCCTCAGGGGCGAGCAGTACGTC.

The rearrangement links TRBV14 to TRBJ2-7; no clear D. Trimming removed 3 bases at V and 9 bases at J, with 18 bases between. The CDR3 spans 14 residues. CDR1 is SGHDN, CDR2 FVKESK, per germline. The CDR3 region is CASSHLLGPSGQYF. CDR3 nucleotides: TGTGCCAGCAGCCACCTCCTGGGCCCCTCGGGGCAGTACTTC. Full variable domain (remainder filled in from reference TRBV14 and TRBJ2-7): EAGVTQFPSHSVIEKGQTVTLRCDPISGHDNLYWYRRVMGKEIKFLLHFVKESKQDESGMPNNRFLAERTGGTYSTLKVQPAELEDSGVYFCASSHLLGPSGQYFGPGTRLTVT.

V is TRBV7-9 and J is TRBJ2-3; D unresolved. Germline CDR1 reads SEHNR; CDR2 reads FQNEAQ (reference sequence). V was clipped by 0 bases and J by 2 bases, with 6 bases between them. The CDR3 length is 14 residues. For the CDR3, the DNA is TGTGCCAGCAGCTTAGCGGCCAACACAGATACGCAGTATTTT. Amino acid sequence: CASSLAANTDTQYF.

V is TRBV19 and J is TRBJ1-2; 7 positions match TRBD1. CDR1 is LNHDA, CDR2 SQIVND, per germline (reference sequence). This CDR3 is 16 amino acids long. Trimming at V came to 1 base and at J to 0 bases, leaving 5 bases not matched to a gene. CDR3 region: CASSIVGTASNYGYTF. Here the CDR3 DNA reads TGTGCCAGTAGTATAGTCGGGACAGCCTCTAACTATGGCTACACCTTC.

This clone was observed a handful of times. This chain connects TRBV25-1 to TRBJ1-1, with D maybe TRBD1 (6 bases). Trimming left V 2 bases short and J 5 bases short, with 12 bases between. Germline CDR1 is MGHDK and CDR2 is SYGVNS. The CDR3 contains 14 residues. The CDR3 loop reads CASSEPGVRTEAFF. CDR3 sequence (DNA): TGTGCCAGCAGTGAACCAGGGGTCAGGACTGAAGCTTTCTTT.

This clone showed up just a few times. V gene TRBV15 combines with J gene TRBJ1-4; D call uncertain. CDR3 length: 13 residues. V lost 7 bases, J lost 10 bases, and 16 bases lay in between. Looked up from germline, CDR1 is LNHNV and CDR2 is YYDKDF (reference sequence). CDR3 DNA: TGTGCCACCACCGAGGACGGATTTGGAAAACTGTTTTTT. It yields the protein CATTEDGFGKLFF. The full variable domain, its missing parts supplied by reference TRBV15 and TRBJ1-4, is DAMVIQNPRYQVTQFGKPVTLSCSQTLNHNVMYWYQQKSSQAPKLLFHYYDKDFNNEADTPDNFQSRRPNTSFCFLDIRSPGLGDTAMYLCATTEDGFGKLFFGSGTQLSVL.

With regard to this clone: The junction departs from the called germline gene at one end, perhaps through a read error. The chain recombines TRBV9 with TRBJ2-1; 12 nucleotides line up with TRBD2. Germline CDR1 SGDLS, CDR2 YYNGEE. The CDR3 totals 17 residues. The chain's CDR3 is CARSVARTSGNANEQFF. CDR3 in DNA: TGTGCCCGCAGCGTAGCCCGGACTAGCGGGAACGCGAATGAGCAGTTCTTC.

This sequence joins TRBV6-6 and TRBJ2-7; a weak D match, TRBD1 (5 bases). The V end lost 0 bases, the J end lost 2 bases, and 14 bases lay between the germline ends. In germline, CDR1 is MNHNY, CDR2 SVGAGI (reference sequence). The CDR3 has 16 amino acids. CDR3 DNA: TGTGCCAGCAGTTACTCGATGGGTAAGGGGACCTACGAGCAGTACTTC. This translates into CASSYSMGKGTYEQYF.

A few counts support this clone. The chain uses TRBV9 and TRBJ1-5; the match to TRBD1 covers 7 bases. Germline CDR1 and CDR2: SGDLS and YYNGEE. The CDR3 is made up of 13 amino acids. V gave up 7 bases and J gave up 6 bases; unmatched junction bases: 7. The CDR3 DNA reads TGTGCCAGCTCCAGGGGGTCGGGTCAGCCCCAGCATTTT. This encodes CASSRGSGQPQHF.

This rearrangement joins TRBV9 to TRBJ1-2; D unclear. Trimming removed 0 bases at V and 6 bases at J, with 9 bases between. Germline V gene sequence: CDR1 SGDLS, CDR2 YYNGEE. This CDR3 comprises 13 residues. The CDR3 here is CASSVVGKHGYTF. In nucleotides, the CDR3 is TGTGCCAGCAGCGTAGTGGGGAAGCATGGCTACACCTTC.

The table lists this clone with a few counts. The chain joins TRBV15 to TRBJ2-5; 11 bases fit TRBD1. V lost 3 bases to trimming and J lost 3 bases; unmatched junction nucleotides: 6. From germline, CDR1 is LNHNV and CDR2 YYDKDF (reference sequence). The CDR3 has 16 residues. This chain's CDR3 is CATSRPGTGGKETQYF. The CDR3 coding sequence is TGTGCCACCAGCAGGCCCGGGACAGGGGGAAAAGAGACCCAGTACTTC.

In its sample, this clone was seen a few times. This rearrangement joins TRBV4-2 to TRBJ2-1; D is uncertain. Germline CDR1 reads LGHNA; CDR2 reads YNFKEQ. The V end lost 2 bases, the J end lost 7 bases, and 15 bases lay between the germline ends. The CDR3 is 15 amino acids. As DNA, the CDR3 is TGTGCCAGCAGCCAATTCCAGGCAGACGATAATGAGCAGTTCTTC. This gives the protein CASSQFQADDNEQFF.

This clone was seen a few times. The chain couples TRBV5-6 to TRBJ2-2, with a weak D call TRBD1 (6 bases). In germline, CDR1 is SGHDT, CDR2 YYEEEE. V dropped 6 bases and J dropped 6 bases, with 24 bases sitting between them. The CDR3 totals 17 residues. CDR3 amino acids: CASTNLKEQGVAGELFF. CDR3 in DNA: TGTGCCAGCACCAATCTCAAGGAACAGGGTGTTGCCGGGGAGCTGTTTTTT.

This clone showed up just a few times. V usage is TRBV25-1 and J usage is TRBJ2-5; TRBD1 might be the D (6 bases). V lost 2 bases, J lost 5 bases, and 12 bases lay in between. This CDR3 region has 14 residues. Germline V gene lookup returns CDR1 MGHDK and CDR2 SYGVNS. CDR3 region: CASSEQGRRETQYF. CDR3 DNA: TGTGCCAGCAGTGAACAGGGGAGAAGGGAGACCCAGTACTTC.

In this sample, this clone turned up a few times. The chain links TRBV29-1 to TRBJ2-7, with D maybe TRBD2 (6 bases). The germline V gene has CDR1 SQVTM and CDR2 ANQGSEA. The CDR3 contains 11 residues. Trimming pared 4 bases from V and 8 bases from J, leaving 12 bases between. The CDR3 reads CSVVREFKQYF. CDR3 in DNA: TGCAGCGTTGTCCGGGAGTTTAAGCAGTACTTC.

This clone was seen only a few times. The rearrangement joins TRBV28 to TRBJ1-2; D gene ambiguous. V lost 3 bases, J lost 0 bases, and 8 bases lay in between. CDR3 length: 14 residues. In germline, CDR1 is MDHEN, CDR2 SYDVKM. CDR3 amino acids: CASSFPSTNYGYTF. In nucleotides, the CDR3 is TGTGCCAGCAGTTTCCCCAGTACTAACTATGGCTACACCTTC.

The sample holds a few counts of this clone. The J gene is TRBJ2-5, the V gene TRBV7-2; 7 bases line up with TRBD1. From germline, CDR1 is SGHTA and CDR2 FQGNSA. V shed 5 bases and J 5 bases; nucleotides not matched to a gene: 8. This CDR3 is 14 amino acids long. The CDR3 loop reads CASSQVGGGETQYF. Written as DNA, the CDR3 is TGTGCCAGCAGCCAAGTAGGGGGCGGGGAGACCCAGTACTTC.

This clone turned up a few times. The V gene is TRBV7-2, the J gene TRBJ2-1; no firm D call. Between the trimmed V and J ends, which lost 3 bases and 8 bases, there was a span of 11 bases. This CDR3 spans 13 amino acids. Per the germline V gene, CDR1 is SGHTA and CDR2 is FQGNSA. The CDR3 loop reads CASSFFTRDEQFF. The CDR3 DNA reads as TGTGCCAGCAGCTTTTTTACCCGGGATGAGCAGTTCTTC.

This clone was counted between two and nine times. The CDR3 sequence is CASSTFSGYLQYV. CDR3 nucleotides: TGTGCCAGCAGTACGTTCTCAGGGTATCTGCAGTACGTC. The chain carries TRBV6-1 and TRBJ2-7, with D tentatively TRBD1 (5 bases). The CDR3 sequence is 13 residues long. V lost 5 bases and J lost 9, with 17 bases in between. From germline, CDR1 is MNHNS and CDR2 SASEGT.

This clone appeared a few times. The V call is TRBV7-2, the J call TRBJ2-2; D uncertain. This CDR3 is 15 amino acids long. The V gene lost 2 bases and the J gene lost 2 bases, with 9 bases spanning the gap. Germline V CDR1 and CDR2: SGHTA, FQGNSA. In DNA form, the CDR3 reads TGTGCCAGCAGCTTAACCCTTGGAAACACCGGGGAGCTGTTTTTT. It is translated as CASSLTLGNTGELFF.

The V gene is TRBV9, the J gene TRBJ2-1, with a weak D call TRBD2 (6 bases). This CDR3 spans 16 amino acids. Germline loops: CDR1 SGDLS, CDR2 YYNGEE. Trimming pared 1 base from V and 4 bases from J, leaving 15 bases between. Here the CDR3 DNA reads TGTGCCAGCAGCGTACAGGCGCGGAGGGCATACAATGAGCAGTTCTTC. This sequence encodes CASSVQARRAYNEQFF.

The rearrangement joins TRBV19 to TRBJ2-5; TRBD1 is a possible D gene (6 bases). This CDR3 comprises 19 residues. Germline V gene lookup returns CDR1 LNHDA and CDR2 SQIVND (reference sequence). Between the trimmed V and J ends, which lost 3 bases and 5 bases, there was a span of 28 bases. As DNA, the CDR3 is TGTGCCAGTAGTATTAGGCGGTCAGGGGATCATGCTTTTCGGGAGACCCAGTACTTC. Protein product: CASSIRRSGDHAFRETQYF.

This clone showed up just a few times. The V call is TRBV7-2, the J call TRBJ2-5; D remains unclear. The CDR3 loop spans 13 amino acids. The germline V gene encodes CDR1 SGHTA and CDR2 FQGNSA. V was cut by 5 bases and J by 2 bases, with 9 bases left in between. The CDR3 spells CASSNSVQETQYF. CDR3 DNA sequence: TGTGCCAGCAGCAATTCGGTACAAGAGACCCAGTACTTC.

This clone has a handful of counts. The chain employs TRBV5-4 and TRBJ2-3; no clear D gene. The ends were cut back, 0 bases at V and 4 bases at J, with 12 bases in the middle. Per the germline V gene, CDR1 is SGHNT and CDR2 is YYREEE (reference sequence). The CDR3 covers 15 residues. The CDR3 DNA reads TGTGCCAGCAGCTTGGCCGGTGGTGGGGCAGATACGCAGTATTTT. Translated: CASSLAGGGADTQYF.